The TCR beta chain described here comes from a study of cytomegalovirus exposure and HLA in healthy donors. Germline V gives CDR1 PRHDT, CDR2 FYEKMQ (reference sequence). This CDR3 is built from 15 residues. Trimming took 0 bases from V and 1 from J, leaving 9 bases between them. Overall study results and limits: It was likely that a cluster of highly shared sequence variants was a sequencing artifact. When analyzed later, the rates of TCR association showed variation by HLA locus, with DRB1 the most and HLA-C the fewest. A later analysis found that most CMV-associated TCR beta chains appeared HLA-restricted.

Primers included in the PCR were 60 Vbeta and 13 Jbeta primers. Data came from immunoSEQ multiplex PCR; TCRdb stores just in-frame clones and leaves some out. The data contain about 180,000 clones, roughly 80% of them singletons. Comment on this clone: Its antigen is as yet unknown.

The chain links TRBV13 to TRBJ1-2; D remains unclear. This clonotype originated in a woman aged 45 to 65 in good health and CMV-seronegative. Specimen: PBMCs. DNA of the CDR3: TGTGCCAGCAGCTTAGGGCGGGGTTTTAACTATGGCTACACCTTC. It translates to CASSLGRGFNYGYTF.